The rows below give T cell receptor beta chains drawn from one sample of a study of metastatic and nonmetastatic thyroid tumors. TCRdb called clones again from the PCR reads with MiXCR. The table shows about 4,700 clones, with 30% to 40% occurring only once. Sequencing was carried out using adjacent normal tissue. The origin of the receptors is a male donor with papillary thyroid cancer or a benign thyroid nodule (not recorded which). Some clones in this sample may be carry-over from other donors' samples. The CDR3 runs from the conserved cysteine through the conserved F or W. A D gene is named only where the DNA matches it firmly. Not every row has a clone size; where given, it reads once, few, many or a size class.

J	V	D	size	DNA	CDR3
TRBJ1-2	TRBV9	-	-	TGTGCCAGCAGCCTCCACAGGACCGAGCCGCCTGGTGGCTACACCTTC	CASSLHRTEPPGGYTF
TRBJ1-1	TRBV20-1	-	-	TGCAGTGCACAAGAACACCTTAACACTGAAGCTTTCTTT	CSAQEHLNTEAFF
TRBJ1-1	TRBV11-3	-	few	TGTGCCAGCAGCTTAGGGTTATACGGGGAAGGGCGAACTGAAGCTTTCTTT	CASSLGLYGEGRTEAFF
TRBJ1-2	TRBV2	-	few	TGTGCCAGCACTGCGGGCAGGATTTATGGCTACACCTTC	CASTAGRIYGYTF
TRBJ1-5	TRBV4-2	-	medium-sized	TGTGCCAGCAGCCAAGGCCGGGGGCTTGGAAATCAGCCCCAGCATTTT	CASSQGRGLGNQPQHF
TRBJ2-7	TRBV6-7	TRBD1	many	TGTGCCAGCAGTTACTCGGGACCGGGACAGGGGGTATTCTGGCAGTACTTC	CASSYSGPGQGVFWQYF
TRBJ2-7	TRBV27	TRBD1	-	TGTGCCAGCAGTCCGACAGGGGGAGCGTACGAGCAGTACTTC	CASSPTGGAYEQYF
TRBJ2-1	TRBV5-1	-	-	TGCGCCAGCAGCTTTGGTACTTCCAATGAGCAGTTCTTC	CASSFGTSNEQFF
TRBJ2-1	TRBV19	TRBD2	few	TGTGCCACCTCGTTGGGGGGGTCAACGTACAATGAGCAGTTCTTC	CATSLGGSTYNEQFF
TRBJ2-3	TRBV27	-	few	TGTGCCAGCAGTCCAACAAAAGATACGCAGTATTTT	CASSPTKDTQYF